This T cell receptor beta chain was observed in a study of T cells after yellow fever vaccination. Broader study findings: The bulk population could contribute abundant contaminating clonotypes to FACS-sorted repertoires.

Remarks on this clonotype: The antigen is unknown.

CDR3 length: 13 residues. The V gene lost 6 bases and the J gene lost 2 bases, with 11 bases spanning the gap. From germline, CDR1 is MRHNA and CDR2 SNTAGT. One entry per CDR3 protein results from TCRdb running MiXCR on the 5' RACE reads. The sample records 600,000 to 750,000 distinct CDR3 sequences, roughly an eighth being singletons. This chain uses TRBV6-4 with TRBJ2-7, with D possibly TRBD2 on 5 matching bases. The material was PBMCs, obtained on the day of the yellow fever booster vaccination. The receptor was isolated from a man aged 25-40 years who received the YFV17D yellow fever vaccine. The CDR3 region is CASRGRGTYEQYF. For the CDR3, the DNA is TGTGCCAGCAGAGGAAGAGGGACCTACGAGCAGTACTTC.